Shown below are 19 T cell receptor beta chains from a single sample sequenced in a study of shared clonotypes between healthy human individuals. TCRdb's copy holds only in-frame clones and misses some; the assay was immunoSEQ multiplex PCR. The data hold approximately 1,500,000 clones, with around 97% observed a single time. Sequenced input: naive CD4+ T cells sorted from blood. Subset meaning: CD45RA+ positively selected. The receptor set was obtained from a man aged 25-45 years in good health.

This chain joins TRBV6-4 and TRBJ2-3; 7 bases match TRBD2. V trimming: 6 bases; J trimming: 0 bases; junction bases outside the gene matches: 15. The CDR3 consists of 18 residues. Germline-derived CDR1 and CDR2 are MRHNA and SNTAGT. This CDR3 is CASRTLMKAGPSTDTQYF. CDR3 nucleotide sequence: TGTGCCAGCAGGACCCTAATGAAAGCGGGGCCGAGCACAGATACGCAGTATTTT.

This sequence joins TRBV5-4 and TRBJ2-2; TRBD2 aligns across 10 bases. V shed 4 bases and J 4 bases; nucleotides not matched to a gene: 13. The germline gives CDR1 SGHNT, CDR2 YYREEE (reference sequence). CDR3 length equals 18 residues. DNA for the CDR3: TGTGCCAGCAGCCGACCCGGGGCTAGCGGGAGCCGCACCGGGGAGCTGTTTTTT. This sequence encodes CASSRPGASGSRTGELFF. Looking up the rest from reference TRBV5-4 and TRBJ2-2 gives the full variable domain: ETGVTQSPTHLIKTRGQQVTLRCSSQSGHNTVSWYQQALGQGPQFIFQYYREEENGRGNFPPRFSGLQFPNYSSELNVNALELDDSALYLCASSRPGASGSRTGELFFGEGSRLTVL.

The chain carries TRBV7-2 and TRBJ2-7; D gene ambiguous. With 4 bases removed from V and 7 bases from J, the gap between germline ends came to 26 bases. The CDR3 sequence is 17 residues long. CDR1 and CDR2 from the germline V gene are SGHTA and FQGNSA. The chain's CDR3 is CASSSRLVLETLREQYF. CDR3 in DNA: TGTGCCAGCAGCTCCCGGCTAGTCCTCGAAACCCTACGAGAGCAGTACTTC.

CDR3: CASSYGVPEEKLFF. Written as DNA, the CDR3 is TGTGCCAGCAGCTACGGGGTACCGGAAGAAAAACTGTTTTTT. The chain carries TRBV7-9 and TRBJ1-4; D is ambiguous. Trimming took 4 bases from V and 8 from J, leaving 14 bases between them. This CDR3 spans 14 amino acids. The germline V gene encodes CDR1 SEHNR and CDR2 FQNEAQ (reference sequence).

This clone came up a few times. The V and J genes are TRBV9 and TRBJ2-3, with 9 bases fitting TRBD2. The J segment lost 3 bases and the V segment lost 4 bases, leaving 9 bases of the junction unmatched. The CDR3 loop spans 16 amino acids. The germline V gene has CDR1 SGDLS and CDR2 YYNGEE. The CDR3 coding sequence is TGTGCCAGCAGCCGCCTGCGGGAGGGCCCTACAGATACGCAGTATTTT. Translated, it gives CASSRLREGPTDTQYF.

The CDR3 DNA is TGTGCCAGCAGCTTGCCCCCTAGCGGAAAATACAATGAGCAGTTCTTC. This translates into CASSLPPSGKYNEQFF. V is TRBV5-6 and J is TRBJ2-1; TRBD2 matches at 7 bases. With V trimmed by 1 base and J by 4 bases, 8 bases remained unmatched. CDR1 and CDR2 (germline): SGHDT, YYEEEE. This CDR3 is 16 amino acids long.

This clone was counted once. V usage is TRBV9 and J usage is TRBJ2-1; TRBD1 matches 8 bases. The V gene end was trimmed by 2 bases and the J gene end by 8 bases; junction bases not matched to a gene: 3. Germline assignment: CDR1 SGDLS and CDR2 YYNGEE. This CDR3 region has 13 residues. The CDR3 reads CASSVDRVDEQFF. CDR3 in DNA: TGTGCCAGCAGCGTGGACAGGGTAGATGAGCAGTTCTTC.

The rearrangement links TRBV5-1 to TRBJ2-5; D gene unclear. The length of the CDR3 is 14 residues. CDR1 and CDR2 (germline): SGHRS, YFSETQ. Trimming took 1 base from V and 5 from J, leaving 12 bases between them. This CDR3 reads CASSLMGTWETQYF. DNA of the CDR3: TGCGCCAGCAGCTTGATGGGAACTTGGGAGACCCAGTACTTC.

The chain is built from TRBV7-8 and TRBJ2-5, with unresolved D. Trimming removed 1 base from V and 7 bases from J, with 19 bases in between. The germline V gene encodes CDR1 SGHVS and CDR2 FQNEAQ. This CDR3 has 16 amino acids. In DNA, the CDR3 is TGTGCCAGCAGCTTAGGTCGAGCCGGGCCTGGGTTGACCCAGTACTTC. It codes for CASSLGRAGPGLTQYF. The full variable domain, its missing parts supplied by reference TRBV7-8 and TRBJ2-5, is GAGVSQSPRYKVAKRGQDVALRCDPISGHVSLFWYQQALGQGPEFLTYFQNEAQLDKSGLPSDRFFAERPEGSVSTLKIQRTQQEDSAVYLCASSLGRAGPGLTQYFGPGTRLLVL.

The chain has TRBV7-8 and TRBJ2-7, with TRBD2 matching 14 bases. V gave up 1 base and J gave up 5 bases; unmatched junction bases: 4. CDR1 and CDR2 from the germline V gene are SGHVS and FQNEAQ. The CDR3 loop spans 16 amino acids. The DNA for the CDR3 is TGTGCCAGCAGCTTAGGGTTGACTAGCGGGAGGGACGAGCAGTACTTC. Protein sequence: CASSLGLTSGRDEQYF.

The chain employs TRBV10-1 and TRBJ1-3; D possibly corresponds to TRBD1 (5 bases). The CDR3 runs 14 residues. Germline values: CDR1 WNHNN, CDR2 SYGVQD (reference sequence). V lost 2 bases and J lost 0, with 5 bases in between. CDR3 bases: TGCGCCAGCAGTGAGGACAGCTCTGGAAACACCATATATTTT. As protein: CASSEDSSGNTIYF.

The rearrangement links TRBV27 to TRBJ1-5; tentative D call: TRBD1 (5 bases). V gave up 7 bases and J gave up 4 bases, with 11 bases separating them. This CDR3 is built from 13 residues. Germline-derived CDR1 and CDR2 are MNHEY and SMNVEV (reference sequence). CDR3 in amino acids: CASTRDLNQPQHF. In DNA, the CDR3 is TGTGCCAGCACCAGGGACCTAAATCAGCCCCAGCATTTT.

The CDR3 DNA reads TGTGCCAGCAGTTACAGGGCCTCTAGCACAGATACGCAGTATTTT. This translates into CASSYRASSTDTQYF. The chain couples TRBV2 to TRBJ2-3, with a weak D call TRBD1 (6 bases). V lost 5 bases, J lost 0 bases, and 12 bases lay in between. CDR3 length: 15 amino acids. Germline values: CDR1 SNHLY, CDR2 FYNNEI.

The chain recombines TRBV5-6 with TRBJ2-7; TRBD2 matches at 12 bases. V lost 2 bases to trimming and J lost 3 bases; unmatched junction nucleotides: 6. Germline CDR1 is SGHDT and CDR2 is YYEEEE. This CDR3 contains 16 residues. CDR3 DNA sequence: TGTGCCAGCAGCTTTCCCGGACTAGCGGGAAACTACGAGCAGTACTTC. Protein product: CASSFPGLAGNYEQYF.

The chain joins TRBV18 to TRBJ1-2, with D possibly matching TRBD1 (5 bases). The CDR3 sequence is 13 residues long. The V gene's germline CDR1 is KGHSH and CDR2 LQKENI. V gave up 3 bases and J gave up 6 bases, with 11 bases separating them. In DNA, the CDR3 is TGTGCCAGCTCACCCGGAGAGGGACATGGCTACACCTTC. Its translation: CASSPGEGHGYTF.

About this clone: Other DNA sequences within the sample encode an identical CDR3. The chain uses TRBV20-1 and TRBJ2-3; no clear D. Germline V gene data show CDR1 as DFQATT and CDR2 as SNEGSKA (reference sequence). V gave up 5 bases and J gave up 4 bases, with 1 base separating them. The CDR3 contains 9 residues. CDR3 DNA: TGCAGTGCTCCAGATACGCAGTATTTT. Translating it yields CSAPDTQYF.

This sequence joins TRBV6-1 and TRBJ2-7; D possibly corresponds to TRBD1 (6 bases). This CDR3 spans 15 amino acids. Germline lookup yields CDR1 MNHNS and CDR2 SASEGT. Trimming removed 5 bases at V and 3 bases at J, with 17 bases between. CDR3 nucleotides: TGTGCCAGCAGTTCGTTGGGGACACTTTTCTACGAGCAGTACTTC. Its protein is CASSSLGTLFYEQYF.

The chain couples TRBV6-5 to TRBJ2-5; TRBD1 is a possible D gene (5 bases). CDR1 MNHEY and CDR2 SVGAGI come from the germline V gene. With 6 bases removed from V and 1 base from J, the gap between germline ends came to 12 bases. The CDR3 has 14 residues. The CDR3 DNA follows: TGTGCCAGCAGACACAGGACCTTCCAAGAGACCCAGTACTTC. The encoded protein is CASRHRTFQETQYF.

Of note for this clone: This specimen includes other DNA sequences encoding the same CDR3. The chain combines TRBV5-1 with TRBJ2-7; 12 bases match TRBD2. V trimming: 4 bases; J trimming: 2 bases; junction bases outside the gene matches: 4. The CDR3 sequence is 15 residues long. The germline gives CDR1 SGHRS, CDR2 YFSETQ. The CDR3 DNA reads TGCGCCAGCAGCCCAGGACTAGCGGGGACCTACGAGCAGTACTTC. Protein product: CASSPGLAGTYEQYF.